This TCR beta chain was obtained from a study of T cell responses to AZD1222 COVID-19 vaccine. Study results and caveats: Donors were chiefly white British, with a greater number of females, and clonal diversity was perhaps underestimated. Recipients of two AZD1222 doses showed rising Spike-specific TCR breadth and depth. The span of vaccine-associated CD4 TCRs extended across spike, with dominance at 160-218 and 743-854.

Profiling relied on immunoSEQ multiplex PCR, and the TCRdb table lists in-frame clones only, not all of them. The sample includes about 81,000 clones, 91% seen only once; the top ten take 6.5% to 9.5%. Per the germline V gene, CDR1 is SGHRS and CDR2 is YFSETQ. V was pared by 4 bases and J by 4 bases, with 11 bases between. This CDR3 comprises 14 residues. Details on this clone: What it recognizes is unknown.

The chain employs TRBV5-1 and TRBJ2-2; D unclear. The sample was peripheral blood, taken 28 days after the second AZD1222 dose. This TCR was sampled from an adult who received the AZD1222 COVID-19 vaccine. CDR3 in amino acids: CASSLGIPTGELFF. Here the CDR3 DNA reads TGCGCCAGCAGCCTTGGGATCCCCACCGGGGAGCTGTTTTTT.